A selection of T cell receptor beta chains follows, all from one sample in a study of low-dose radiotherapy and immunotherapy resistance in tumors. TCRdb processed the reads anew with MiXCR; each CDR3 protein has one entry. The sample consists of 75,000 to 95,000 distinct CDR3 sequences, around 20% of them appearing once. The specimen comprised PBMCs, sampled after low-dose radiotherapy plus immunotherapy. The source is a female donor with ovarian cancer. CDR3s include the opening cysteine and the closing phenylalanine or tryptophan. D genes are given only for firm matches.

cdr3_length j_call d_call v_call cdr3_aa
13 TRBJ2-5 NA TRBV20-1 CSARRDPQETQYF
15 TRBJ2-1 TRBD2 TRBV5-1 CASTMTSGASNEQFF
13 TRBJ2-7 NA TRBV5-4 CASSSTAAREQYF
18 TRBJ2-1 TRBD2 TRBV20-1 CSARVTGLAGGPYNEQFF
14 TRBJ2-7 NA TRBV15 CATSRDKASDEQYF
17 TRBJ2-6 NA TRBV3-1 CASRGHSPPSGANVLTF
14 TRBJ1-1 NA TRBV5-1 CASSGGHPLAEAFF
14 TRBJ1-1 NA TRBV12-3/TRBV12-4 CASRRTVSTTEAFF
18 TRBJ2-6 NA TRBV14 CASSQEFAGAGGANVLTF
13 TRBJ1-1 NA TRBV2 CASTADSLTEAFF
16 TRBJ2-3 TRBD2 TRBV7-2 CASSLRTSGGLDTQYF
15 TRBJ2-5 TRBD2 TRBV12-3/TRBV12-4 CASRGLGLATETQYF
15 TRBJ2-3 TRBD1 TRBV29-1 CSVTGQDGGTDTQYF
15 TRBJ2-7 NA TRBV28 CASRKTGSPFNQQYF
14 TRBJ2-5 TRBD1 TRBV5-1 CASSLGGDRMRQYF
16 TRBJ2-3 TRBD2 TRBV27 CASSSSGIIGTDTQYF
13 TRBJ2-1 NA TRBV7-3 CASSSQAKGGQFF
16 TRBJ2-1 TRBD2 TRBV29-1 CSVVLSGLAYDNEQFF
13 TRBJ2-7 TRBD1 TRBV6-2/TRBV6-3 CASSSGTGIEQYF
18 TRBJ1-3 TRBD1 TRBV9 CASSVQSGTGGPGNTIYF
13 TRBJ1-5 TRBD1 TRBV12-3/TRBV12-4 CASSGQGYETQHF
13 TRBJ2-7 NA TRBV10-3 CAVTDRSSYEQYF
15 TRBJ2-5 TRBD2 TRBV5-1 CASQTGTSGGETQYF
16 TRBJ2-5 TRBD2 TRBV11-3 CASSILLAGGKETQYF
14 TRBJ2-7 NA TRBV15 CATSTAPGIYEQYF
15 TRBJ2-1 TRBD1 TRBV5-1 CASSLRTGVNNEQFF
21 TRBJ2-3 TRBD2 TRBV6-2/TRBV6-3 CASSYSDGRGFGSGRTDTQYF
16 TRBJ2-5 NA TRBV28 CASMPPGRLSQETQYF
16 TRBJ1-4 TRBD1 TRBV5-5 CASSSTGGRTNEKLFF
16 TRBJ2-1 TRBD2 TRBV7-2 CASSLRTSGSYNEQFF
15 TRBJ2-2 NA TRBV30 CAWETASGLTGELFF
14 TRBJ2-7 NA TRBV7-2 CASSLDTRNYEQYF
16 TRBJ2-1 TRBD2 TRBV5-1 CASSLRGGSVYNEQFF
14 TRBJ1-1 TRBD1 TRBV3-1 CASSQVFRGTEAFF
20 TRBJ2-1 TRBD2 TRBV19 CASSIEGLAGYPSSYNEQFF
14 TRBJ2-2 TRBD1 TRBV29-1 CSAMGQGDGGELFF
16 TRBJ1-1 NA TRBV5-1 CASSPQGGVIGTEAFF
14 TRBJ2-7 NA TRBV5-1 CASSPGIEGLLQYF
14 TRBJ2-3 NA TRBV14 CASSLLSLVDTQYF
14 TRBJ2-5 NA TRBV2 CASSRLVDRGTQYF
19 TRBJ2-6 TRBD1 TRBV24-1 CATSGVTGTDFSGANVLTF
12 TRBJ1-1 NA TRBV12-5 CACGREVTEAFF
13 TRBJ1-1 NA TRBV27 CASSFRRYTEAFF
16 TRBJ2-4 TRBD1 TRBV30 CAWSVRDRLAKNIQYF